This TCR beta chain is drawn from a study of cytomegalovirus exposure and HLA in healthy donors. The study's findings and limits: Accounts indicate the classifier identified cytomegalovirus status with strong specificity and sensitivity. In a later analysis, first-cohort TCR clusters were found to tend to co-occur in the 100 to 150 validation repertoires. Confirmation in vitro established that a few CMV-associated chains were specific for CMV antigens.

Comments on this clone: Its target is unknown.

Trimming removed 4 bases from V and 2 bases from J, with 8 bases in between. The CDR3 runs to 13 residues. Germline lookup yields CDR1 SGHAT and CDR2 FQNNGV. Method: immunoSEQ multiplex PCR; TCRdb's copy keeps in-frame clones and lacks some. The sample has fewer than 120,000 clones, approximately 89% seen once. The clonotype originates from a woman between 18 and 29 years old in good health and CMV-seronegative. The material sequenced was PBMCs. The chain uses TRBV11-2 and TRBJ2-5; a possible D gene is TRBD1 (6 bases). CDR3: CASSSGQQETQYF. CDR3 coding DNA: TGTGCCAGCAGCTCCGGACAGCAAGAGACCCAGTACTTC.